The source of this TCR beta chain is a study of T cell repertoires in cytomegalovirus infection. TCRdb fed the reads into MiXCR, producing one record per CDR3 protein. The profile shows 200,000 or so distinct CDR3 sequences, approximately 20% of them singletons. This clonotype was seen only a few times. This CDR3 contains 15 residues. Germline V gene data show CDR1 as SGHDT and CDR2 as YYEEEE. V lost 2 bases to trimming and J lost 5 bases; unmatched junction nucleotides: 8. V gene TRBV5-6 combines with J gene TRBJ2-7; 9 bases line up with TRBD2. The TCR sequence derives from a human donor in good health (CMV status not recorded). Some clones in this sample may be carry-over from other donors' samples. Specimen: PBMCs. CDR3 in amino acids: CASSLLRGGLDEQYF. CDR3 coding DNA: TGTGCCAGCAGCTTACTGCGGGGGGGGCTCGACGAGCAGTACTTC.